This TCR beta chain was sequenced for a study of cytomegalovirus exposure and HLA in healthy donors. The donors were in the 120-subject validation cohort; that cohort was separate from the approximately 700-subject first cohort. Sequencing was performed with immunoSEQ multiplex PCR; in TCRdb, only in-frame clones are kept and a portion is missing. Of tens of thousands of clones listed, around 94% are singletons. Notes on this clone: Its antigen remains unknown.

Study-level points and caveats: Among TCR beta chains, those listed as cytomegalovirus-associated numbered fewer than 200. Many donors carried some public TCRs, although rarity characterized most TCR sequences.

Sample: PBMCs. The source is a woman aged 18-29 years in good health and CMV-seronegative.

DNA for the CDR3: TGTGCCAGCAGTTCAGCAGATACGCAGTATTTT. It specifies CASSSADTQYF. This chain uses TRBV27 with TRBJ2-3; D gene ambiguous. Trimming cost V 4 bases and J 4 bases, with 3 bases left between them. The CDR3 has 11 amino acids. The germline V gene encodes CDR1 MNHEY and CDR2 SMNVEV (reference sequence).